The T cell receptor beta chain under discussion was sequenced for a study of T cell responses to AZD1222 COVID-19 vaccine. The study, taken as a whole, reports: A mostly white British donor set with more females was recruited, and clonal diversity was possibly underestimated. Two doses of AZD1222 preceded a rise in Spike-specific TCR breadth and depth. At 160-218 and 743-854, vaccine-associated CD4 TCRs were dominant, and they spanned spike.

With respect to this clone: What it recognizes is unknown.

Here immunoSEQ multiplex PCR was the method, and the copy in TCRdb shows in-frame clones only, minus some. The table shows approximately 140,000 clones, with 85% to 90% occurring only once. This receptor was taken from an adult who received the AZD1222 COVID-19 vaccine. This material consisted of peripheral blood, taken 28 days after the second AZD1222 dose.

The CDR3 sequence: CASSSRGTGGSGYTF. The CDR3 nucleotides read TGTGCCAGCAGCTCCCGAGGGACAGGGGGCTCTGGCTACACCTTC. This chain uses TRBV27 with TRBJ1-2; the match to TRBD1 covers 12 bases. The CDR3 totals 15 residues. After removal of 6 bases from V and 7 bases from J, the junction contained 9 bases not matched to a gene. CDR1 is MNHEY, CDR2 SMNVEV, per germline (reference sequence).